The T cell receptor beta chain under discussion was sequenced for a study of cytomegalovirus exposure and HLA in healthy donors. Across the study: Prior work identified 120 million or so unique TCR beta sequences in some 200 million T cells. Genotyping showed roughly 83% of 350 to 400 donors falling in the Caucasian-associated ancestry cluster. Study conclusions and caveats: The authors later linked a missense DCLRE1C variant to TCR beta V- and J-gene trimming.

Amplification used 60 Vbeta primers and 13 Jbeta primers. Clones were read by immunoSEQ multiplex PCR, and TCRdb kept only the in-frame ones, dropping some. The repertoire holds about 140,000 clones, with approximately 83% as singletons. Comment on this clone: The target antigen is unknown.

The CDR3 extends over 14 amino acids. The chain carries TRBV21-1 and TRBJ1-1; the table gives TRBD1 as D, unverified against the DNA. TRBV21-1 is noted as a pseudogene. The source material was PBMCs. The clonotype originates from a man aged 35-49 years in good health and CMV-seronegative. In DNA, the CDR3 is TGTGCCAGCAGCAAAGGACAGACGAACACTGAAGCTTTCTTT. This encodes CASSKGQTNTEAFF.